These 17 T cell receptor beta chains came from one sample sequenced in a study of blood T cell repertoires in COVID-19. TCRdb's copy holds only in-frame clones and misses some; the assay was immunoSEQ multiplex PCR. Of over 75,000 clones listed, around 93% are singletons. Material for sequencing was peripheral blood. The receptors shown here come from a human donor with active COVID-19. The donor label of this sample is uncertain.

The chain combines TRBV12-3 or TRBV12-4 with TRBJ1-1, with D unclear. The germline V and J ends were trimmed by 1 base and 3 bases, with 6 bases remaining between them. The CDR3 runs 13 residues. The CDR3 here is CASSLGAYTEAFF. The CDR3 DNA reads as TGTGCCAGCAGTTTAGGGGCCTACACTGAAGCTTTCTTT.

The CDR3 is CASSQLMAGHGYTF. The DNA for the CDR3 is TGTGCCAGCAGCCAGCTAATGGCAGGTCATGGCTACACCTTC. The rearrangement joins TRBV13 to TRBJ1-2; no definite D call. Germline CDR1 reads PRHDT; CDR2 reads FYEKMQ (reference sequence). Deletions cut 5 bases from V and 6 bases from J, with 16 bases between. The CDR3 has 14 residues.

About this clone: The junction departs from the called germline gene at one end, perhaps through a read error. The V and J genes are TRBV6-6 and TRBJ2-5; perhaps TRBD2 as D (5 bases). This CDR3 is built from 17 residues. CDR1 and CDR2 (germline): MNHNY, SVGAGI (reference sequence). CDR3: CASSLTPLGGFQATQYF. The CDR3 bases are TGTGCCAGCAGTCTCACCCCTTTAGGAGGATTCCAAGCGACCCAGTACTTC.

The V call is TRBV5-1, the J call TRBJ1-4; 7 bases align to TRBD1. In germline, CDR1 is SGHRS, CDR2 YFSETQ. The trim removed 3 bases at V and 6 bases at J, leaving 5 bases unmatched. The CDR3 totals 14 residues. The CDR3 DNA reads TGCGCCAGCAGCTACGACAGGGAGGATGAAAAACTGTTTTTT. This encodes CASSYDREDEKLFF.

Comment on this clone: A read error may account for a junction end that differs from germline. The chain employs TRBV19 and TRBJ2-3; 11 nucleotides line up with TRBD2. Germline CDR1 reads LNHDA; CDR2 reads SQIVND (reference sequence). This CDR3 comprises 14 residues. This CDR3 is CASSIAGGPDTQYF. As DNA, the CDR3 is TGTGCCAGTAGCATAGCGGGGGGGCCAGATACGCAGTATTTT.

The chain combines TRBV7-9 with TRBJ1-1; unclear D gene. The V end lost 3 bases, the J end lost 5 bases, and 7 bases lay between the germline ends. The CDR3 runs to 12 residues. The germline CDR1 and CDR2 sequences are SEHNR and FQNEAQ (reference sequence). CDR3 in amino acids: CASSLGPTEAFF. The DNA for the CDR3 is TGTGCCAGCAGCTTGGGCCCTACTGAAGCTTTCTTT.

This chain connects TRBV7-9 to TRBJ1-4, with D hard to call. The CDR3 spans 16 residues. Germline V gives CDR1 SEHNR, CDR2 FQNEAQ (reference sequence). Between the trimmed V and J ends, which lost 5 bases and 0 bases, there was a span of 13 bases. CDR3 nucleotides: TGTGCCAGCAGCCCTAGAGGGAGTGCAACTAATGAAAAACTGTTTTTT. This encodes CASSPRGSATNEKLFF. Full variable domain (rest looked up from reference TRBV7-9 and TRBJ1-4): DTGVSQNPRHKITKRGQNVTFRCDPISEHNRLYWYRQTLGQGPEFLTYFQNEAQLEKSRLLSDRFSAERPKGSFSTLEIQRTEQGDSAMYLCASSPRGSATNEKLFFGSGTQLSVL.

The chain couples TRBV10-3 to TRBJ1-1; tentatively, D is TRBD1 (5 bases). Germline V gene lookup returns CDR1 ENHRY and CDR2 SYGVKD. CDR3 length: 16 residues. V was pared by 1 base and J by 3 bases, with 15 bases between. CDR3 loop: CAISEWAAQGDTEAFF. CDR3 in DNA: TGTGCCATCAGTGAGTGGGCGGCGCAGGGCGACACTGAAGCTTTCTTT.

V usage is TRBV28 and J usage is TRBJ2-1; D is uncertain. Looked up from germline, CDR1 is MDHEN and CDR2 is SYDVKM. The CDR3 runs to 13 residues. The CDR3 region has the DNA TGTGCTACCAGCGTCCAGCCCCCGGCTGAGCAGTTCTTC. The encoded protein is CATSVQPPAEQFF. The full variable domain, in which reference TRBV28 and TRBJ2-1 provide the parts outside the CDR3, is DVKVTQSSRYLVKRTGEKVFLECVQDMDHENMFWYRQDPGLGLRLIYFSYDVKMKEKGDIPEGYSVSREKKERFSLILESASTNQTSMYLCATSVQPPAEQFFGPGTRLTVL.

CDR3 sequence (DNA): TGCGCCAGCAGCGAATCCCCTAGCGGGACTTTGAATGAGCAGTTCTTC. It encodes CASSESPSGTLNEQFF. The J gene is TRBJ2-1, the V gene TRBV5-1, with 9 positions matching TRBD2. There are 16 residues in the CDR3. Germline V gives CDR1 SGHRS, CDR2 YFSETQ. V lost 4 bases, J lost 7 bases, and 12 bases stayed unmatched.

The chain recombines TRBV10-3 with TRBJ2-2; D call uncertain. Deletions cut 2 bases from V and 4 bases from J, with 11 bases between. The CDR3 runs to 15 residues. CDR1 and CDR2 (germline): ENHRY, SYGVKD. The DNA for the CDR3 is TGTGCCATCAGTGAGATTAAACAACCCACCGGGGAGCTGTTTTTT. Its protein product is CAISEIKQPTGELFF.

The CDR3 DNA sequence: TGTGCCAGCAGTTTAAAGGGGAAAGATCGGCAGTACTTC. The encoded protein is CASSLKGKDRQYF. This rearrangement joins TRBV12-3 or TRBV12-4 to TRBJ2-7, with D possibly matching TRBD1 (5 bases). Trimming removed 2 bases from V and 9 bases from J, with 14 bases in between. CDR3 size: 13 residues.

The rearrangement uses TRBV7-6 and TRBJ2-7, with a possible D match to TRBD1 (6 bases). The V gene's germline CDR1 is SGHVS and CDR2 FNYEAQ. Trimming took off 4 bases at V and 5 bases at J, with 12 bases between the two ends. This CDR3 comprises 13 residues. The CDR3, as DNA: TGTGCCAGCAGCTCGACACAGGGAGACGAGCAGTACTTC. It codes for CASSSTQGDEQYF.

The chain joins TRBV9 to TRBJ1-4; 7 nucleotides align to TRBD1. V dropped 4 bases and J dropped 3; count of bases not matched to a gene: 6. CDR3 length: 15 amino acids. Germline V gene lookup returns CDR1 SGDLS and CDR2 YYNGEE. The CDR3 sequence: CASSLAGTANEKLFF. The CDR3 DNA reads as TGTGCCAGCAGCCTCGCCGGGACAGCTAATGAAAAACTGTTTTTT.

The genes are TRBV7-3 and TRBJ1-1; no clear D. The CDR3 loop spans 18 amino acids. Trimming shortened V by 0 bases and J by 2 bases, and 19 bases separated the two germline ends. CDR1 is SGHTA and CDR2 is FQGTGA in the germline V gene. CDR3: CASSLTGVGASLNTEAFF. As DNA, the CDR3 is TGTGCCAGCAGCTTAACCGGGGTTGGTGCCAGCCTAAACACTGAAGCTTTCTTT. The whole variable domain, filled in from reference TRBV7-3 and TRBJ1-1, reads GAGVSQTPSNKVTEKGKYVELRCDPISGHTALYWYRQSLGQGPEFLIYFQGTGAADDSGLPNDRFFAVRPEGSVSTLKIQRTERGDSAVYLCASSLTGVGASLNTEAFFGQGTRLTVV.

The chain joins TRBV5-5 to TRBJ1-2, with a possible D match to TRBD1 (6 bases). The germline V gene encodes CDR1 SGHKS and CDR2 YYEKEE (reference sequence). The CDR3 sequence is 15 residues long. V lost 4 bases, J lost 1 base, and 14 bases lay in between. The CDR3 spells CASSPTGAYNYGYTF. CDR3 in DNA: TGTGCCAGCAGCCCGACAGGAGCTTATAACTATGGCTACACCTTC.

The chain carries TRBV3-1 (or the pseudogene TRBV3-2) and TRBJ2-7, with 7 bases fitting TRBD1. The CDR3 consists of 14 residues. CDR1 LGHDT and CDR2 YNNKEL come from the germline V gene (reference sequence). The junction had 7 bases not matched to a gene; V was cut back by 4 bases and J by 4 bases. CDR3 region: CASSPRTGGYEQYF. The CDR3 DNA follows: TGTGCCAGCAGCCCCAGGACAGGTGGGTACGAGCAGTACTTC.